Below are 10 T cell receptor beta chains sequenced from a single sample in a study of T cell responses to AZD1222 COVID-19 vaccine. Sequencing was performed with immunoSEQ multiplex PCR; in TCRdb, only in-frame clones are kept and a portion is missing. The sample shows around 110,000 clones, almost 95% of them seen only once. Material: peripheral blood, obtained on day 0 of AZD1222 vaccination. The source is an adult in good health.

V and J are TRBV7-2 and TRBJ2-7; TRBD2 aligns across 10 bases. The CDR3 runs 16 residues. V shed 4 bases and J 2 bases; nucleotides not matched to a gene: 8. CDR1 is SGHTA, CDR2 FQGNSA, per germline. The CDR3 coding sequence is TGTGCCAGCAGCTCCAGACTAGCGGGCCTTCCCTACGAGCAGTACGTC. Translated: CASSSRLAGLPYEQYV.

This clone was seen a single time. V usage is TRBV6-4 and J usage is TRBJ2-6; 12 nucleotides align to TRBD1. J gave up 2 bases and V 5 bases, and 1 base lay outside the gene matches. There are 16 residues in the CDR3. Per the germline V gene, CDR1 is MRHNA and CDR2 is SNTAGT. The CDR3 sequence: CASSWDRGPGANVLTF. CDR3 DNA: TGTGCCAGCAGTTGGGACAGGGGGCCTGGGGCCAACGTCCTGACTTTC.

The rearrangement links TRBV19 to TRBJ2-4; D unresolved. The ends were cut back, 2 bases at V and 5 bases at J, with 10 bases in the middle. CDR1 is LNHDA and CDR2 is SQIVND in the germline V gene (reference sequence). This CDR3 is built from 14 residues. The CDR3 here is CASSIYLRENIQYF. The CDR3 nucleotides are TGTGCCAGTAGTATATACCTTCGGGAAAACATTCAGTACTTC.

The genes are TRBV4-1 and TRBJ2-4, with TRBD2 identical over 12 bases. CDR3 length: 19 amino acids. The junction had 7 bases not matched to a gene; V was cut back by 0 bases and J by 1 base. CDR1 and CDR2 (germline): MGHRA, YSYEKL. The CDR3 DNA reads as TGCGCCAGCAGCCAAGATTTGGCTAGCGGGGGGGCTGCCAAAAACATTCAGTACTTC. Translating it yields CASSQDLASGGAAKNIQYF.

The rearrangement uses TRBV19 and TRBJ2-7; a possible D gene is TRBD2 (7 bases). The V gene lost 8 bases and the J gene lost 2 bases, with 16 bases spanning the gap. This CDR3 has 14 residues. Per germline, CDR1 LNHDA and CDR2 SQIVND (reference sequence). The CDR3 DNA reads as TGTGCCAGTGCATTCGGGGGGCAGACCTACGAGCAGTACTTC. Translated, it gives CASAFGGQTYEQYF.

The J gene is TRBJ2-1, the V gene TRBV29-1, with a tentative D call TRBD2 (5 bases). Germline lookup yields CDR1 SQVTM and CDR2 ANQGSEA. This CDR3 region has 12 residues. V lost 1 base to trimming and J lost 8 bases, with 9 bases between them. CDR3 in amino acids: CSVEGLSDEQFF. CDR3 nucleotide sequence: TGCAGCGTTGAAGGCCTTAGCGATGAGCAGTTCTTC.

CDR3 sequence reads: CASSERGQSESPLHF. CDR3 DNA sequence: TGTGCCAGCAGTGAAAGGGGGCAGTCTGAGTCACCCCTCCACTTT. The chain combines TRBV2 with TRBJ1-6; the match to TRBD1 covers 7 bases. Looked up from germline, CDR1 is SNHLY and CDR2 is FYNNEI. V was clipped by 2 bases and J by 10 bases; unmatched bases: 8. CDR3 length: 15 residues.

The V gene is TRBV11-2, the J gene TRBJ1-3; D call uncertain. V lost 5 bases, J lost 0 bases, and 11 bases lay in between. The CDR3 loop spans 15 amino acids. CDR1 SGHAT and CDR2 FQNNGV come from the germline V gene. The CDR3: CASSPDQHSGNTIYF. As DNA, the CDR3 is TGTGCCAGCAGCCCAGATCAGCACTCTGGAAACACCATATATTTT.

V is TRBV10-3 and J is TRBJ1-4, with a possible D match to TRBD1 (5 bases). The CDR3 runs to 13 residues. Germline values: CDR1 ENHRY, CDR2 SYGVKD. Trimming removed 6 bases from V and 8 bases from J, with 13 bases in between. The CDR3 is CAIRGDPREKLFF. The CDR3 DNA sequence: TGTGCCATCAGGGGGGATCCGCGGGAAAAACTGTTTTTT.

This sequence joins TRBV6-5 and TRBJ1-1; a possible D gene is TRBD1 (6 bases). The CDR3 runs to 15 residues. Trimming removed 5 bases at V and 3 bases at J, with 16 bases between. Per germline, CDR1 MNHEY and CDR2 SVGAGI. The CDR3 sequence: CASSQTGGVDTEAFF. DNA of the CDR3: TGTGCCAGCAGTCAGACCGGGGGCGTGGACACTGAAGCTTTCTTT.